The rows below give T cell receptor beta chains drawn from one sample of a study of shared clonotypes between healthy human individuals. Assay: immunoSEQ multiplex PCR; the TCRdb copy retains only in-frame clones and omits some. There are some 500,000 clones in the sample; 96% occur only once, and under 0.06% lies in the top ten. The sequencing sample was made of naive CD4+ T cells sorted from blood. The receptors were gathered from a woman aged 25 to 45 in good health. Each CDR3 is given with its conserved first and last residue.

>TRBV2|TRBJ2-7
CASYSFVVGSYEQYF
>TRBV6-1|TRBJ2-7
CASSGGTSVYEQYF
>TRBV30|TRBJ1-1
CAWSVAVNTEAFF
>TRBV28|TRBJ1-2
CASREGTVTNYGYTF
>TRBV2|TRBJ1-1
CASSATWRNTEAFF
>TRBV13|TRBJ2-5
CASSLEVGDYQQETQYF
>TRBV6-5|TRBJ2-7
CARGHPGTGGYEQYF
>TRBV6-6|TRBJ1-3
CASSYSGGVGNTIYF
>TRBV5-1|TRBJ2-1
CASSLKTDYNEQFF
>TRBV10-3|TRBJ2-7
CAIRRDRSSGPHYEQYF
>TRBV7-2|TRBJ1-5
CASSLYSRTLNQPQHF
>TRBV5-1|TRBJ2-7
CASSLAPGTRAYEQYF
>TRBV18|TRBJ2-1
CASSLDSNEQFF
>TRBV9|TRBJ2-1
CASSVDGGSSYNEQFF
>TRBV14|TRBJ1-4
CASSQRGARTTNEKLFF
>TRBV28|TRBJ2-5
CASSFSGTSQETQYF
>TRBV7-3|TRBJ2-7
CASSFVAGHEQYF
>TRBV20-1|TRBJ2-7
CSALSSGEQYF
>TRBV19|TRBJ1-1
CASSIGGQNTEAFF
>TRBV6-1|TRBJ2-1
CASSELWRKYSEQFF
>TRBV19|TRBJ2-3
CASSLLSTSGYTDTQYF
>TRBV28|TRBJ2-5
CASSGETQYF
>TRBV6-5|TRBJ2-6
CASSSQNDFNVLTF
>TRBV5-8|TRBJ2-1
CASSQGQFYNEQFF
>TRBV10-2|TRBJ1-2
CASSEARNYGYTF
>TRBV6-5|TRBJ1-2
CASSYFGQSGSYGYTF
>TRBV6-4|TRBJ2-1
CASSSGTSNEQFF
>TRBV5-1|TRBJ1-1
CASSLVGSDTEAFF
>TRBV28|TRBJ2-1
CATKPGGGPLNEQFF
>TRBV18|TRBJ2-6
CASSPSGTRSGANVLTF
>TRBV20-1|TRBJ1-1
CSAGGDTEAFF
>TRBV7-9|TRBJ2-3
CASSLGLAGADTQYF
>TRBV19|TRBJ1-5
CASSMNRERDQPQHF
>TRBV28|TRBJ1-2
CASSLPTDIGGGYGYTF
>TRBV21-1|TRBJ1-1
CASSPWDRGENTEAFF
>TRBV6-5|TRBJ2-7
CASSPTGTSSYEQYF
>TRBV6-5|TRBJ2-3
CASRTSGRAPDTQYF
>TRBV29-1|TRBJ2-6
CSALSGANVLTF
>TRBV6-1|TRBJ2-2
CASTRGGTNTGELFF
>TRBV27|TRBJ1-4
CASRVAATNEKLFF
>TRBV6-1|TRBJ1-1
CASGLRLNTEAFF
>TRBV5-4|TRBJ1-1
CASSSGVNTEAFF
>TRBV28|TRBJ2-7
CASSFGGSSYEQYF
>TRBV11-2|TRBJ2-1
CASSLSINNEQFF
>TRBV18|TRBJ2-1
CASSPLTGASSYNEQFF
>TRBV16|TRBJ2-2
CASSRGTGALGELFF
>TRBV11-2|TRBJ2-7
CASSLSGLAGGYEQYF
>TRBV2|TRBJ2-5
CASTLRRGAPRETQYF
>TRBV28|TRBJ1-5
CASSFNVGIQPQHF
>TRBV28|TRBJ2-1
CASSSTGTGTYNEQFF
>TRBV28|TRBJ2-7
CASSSGTSGSRVQYF
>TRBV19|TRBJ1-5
CASSFYLNQPQHF
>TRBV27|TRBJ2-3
CASSLQSVTSTDTQYF
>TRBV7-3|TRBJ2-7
CASSPSSNGEQYF